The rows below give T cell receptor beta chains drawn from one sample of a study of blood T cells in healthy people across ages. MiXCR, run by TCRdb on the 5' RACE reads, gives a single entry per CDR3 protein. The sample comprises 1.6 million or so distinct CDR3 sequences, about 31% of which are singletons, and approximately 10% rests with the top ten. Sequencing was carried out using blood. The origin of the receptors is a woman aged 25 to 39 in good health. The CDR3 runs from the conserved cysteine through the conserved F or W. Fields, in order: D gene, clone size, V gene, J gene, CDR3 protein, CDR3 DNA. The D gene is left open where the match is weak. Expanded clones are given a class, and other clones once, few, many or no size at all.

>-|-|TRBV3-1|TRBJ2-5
CASSQDLGGSAETQYF
TGTGCCAGCAGCCAAGACCTCGGGGGTTCGGCAGAGACCCAGTACTTC
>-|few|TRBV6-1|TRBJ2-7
CASSEDRWGRYEQYF
TGTGCCAGCAGTGAAGACAGGTGGGGACGTTACGAGCAGTACTTC
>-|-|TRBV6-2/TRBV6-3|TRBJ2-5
CASSYEGGLETQYF
TGTGCCAGCAGTTACGAGGGGGGCTTGGAGACCCAGTACTTC
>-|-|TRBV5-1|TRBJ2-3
CASRSGDSTDTQYF
TGCGCCAGCCGCTCGGGGGACAGCACAGATACGCAGTATTTT
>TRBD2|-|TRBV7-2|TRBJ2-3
CASSFFGGTRLTGTQYF
TGTGCCAGCAGCTTTTTCGGAGGGACTAGGCTTACAGGTACGCAGTATTTT
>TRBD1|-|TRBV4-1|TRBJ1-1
CASSQTSTSGTGRAEAFF
TGCGCCAGCAGCCAAACAAGCACCTCCGGGACAGGGAGGGCTGAAGCTTTCTTT
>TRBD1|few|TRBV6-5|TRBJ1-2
CASSRDSQNYGYTF
TGTGCCAGCTCTCGGGACAGCCAGAACTATGGCTACACCTTC
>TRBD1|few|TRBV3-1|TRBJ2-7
CASSQPDRGGYEQYF
TGTGCCAGCAGCCAACCGGACAGGGGGGGCTACGAGCAGTACTTC
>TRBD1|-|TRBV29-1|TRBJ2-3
CSVIPGQGTDTQYF
TGCAGCGTTATCCCGGGACAGGGAACAGATACGCAGTATTTT
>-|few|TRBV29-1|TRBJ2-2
CSVGAPGSSTGELFF
TGCAGCGTGGGCGCCCCGGGTTCGAGCACCGGGGAGCTGTTTTTT
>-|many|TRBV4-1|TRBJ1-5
CASSQDPGVRNQPQHF
TGCGCCAGCAGCCAAGATCCCGGAGTACGCAATCAGCCCCAGCATTTT
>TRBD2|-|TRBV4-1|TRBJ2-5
CASSQGGLAGGQETQYF
TGCGCCAGCAGCCAAGGGGGACTAGCGGGGGGACAAGAGACCCAGTACTTC
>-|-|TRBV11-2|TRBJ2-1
CASSLYLVSSYNEQFF
TGTGCCAGCAGCCTATACCTCGTTAGCTCCTACAATGAGCAGTTCTTC
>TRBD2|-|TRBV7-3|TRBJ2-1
CASSPPTSGGNEQFF
TGTGCCAGCAGCCCACCGACTAGCGGGGGCAATGAGCAGTTCTTC
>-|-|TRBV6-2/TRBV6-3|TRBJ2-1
CASSPSRWNEQFF
TGTGCCAGCAGTCCCTCGCGGTGGAATGAGCAGTTCTTC
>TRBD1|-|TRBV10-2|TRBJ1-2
CASSKTGGINYGYTF
TGCGCCAGCAGTAAGACAGGGGGCATTAACTATGGCTACACCTTC
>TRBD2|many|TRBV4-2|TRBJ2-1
CASSQETGTSFREQFF
TGTGCCAGCAGCCAAGAGACAGGGACTAGCTTCCGTGAGCAGTTCTTC
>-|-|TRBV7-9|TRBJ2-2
CASSLGDLSTGELFF
TGTGCCAGCAGCTTAGGGGACTTGAGCACCGGGGAGCTGTTTTTT
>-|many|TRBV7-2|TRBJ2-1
CASAFGGSSYNEQFF
TGTGCCAGCGCCTTTGGGGGGAGCTCCTACAATGAGCAGTTCTTC
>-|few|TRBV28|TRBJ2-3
CASRESGTRTDTQYF
TGTGCCAGCAGAGAGAGCGGAACCCGCACAGATACGCAGTATTTT
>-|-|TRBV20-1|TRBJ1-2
CSAGSTGRGYTF
TGCAGTGCGGGGTCGACAGGTCGCGGCTACACCTTC
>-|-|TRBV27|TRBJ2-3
CASSLRPQYF
TGTGCCAGCAGTCTCCGTCCGCAGTATTTT
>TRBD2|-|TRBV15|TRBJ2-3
CATSRELAGGRDTQYF
TGTGCCACCAGCAGAGAGCTAGCGGGAGGAAGGGATACGCAGTATTTT
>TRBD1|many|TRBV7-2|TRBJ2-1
CASSSWTGGAGEQFF
TGTGCCAGCAGCTCCTGGACAGGGGGCGCGGGGGAGCAGTTCTTC
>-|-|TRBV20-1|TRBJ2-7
CSVRGFRTNEQYF
TGCAGTGTCCGGGGTTTCAGGACCAACGAGCAGTACTTC
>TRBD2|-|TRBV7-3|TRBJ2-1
CASSEESGRVNNEQFF
TGTGCCAGCAGCGAGGAGAGCGGGAGGGTAAACAATGAGCAGTTCTTC
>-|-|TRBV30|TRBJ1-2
CAWSVELGYTF
TGTGCCTGGAGTGTAGAATTGGGCTACACCTTC
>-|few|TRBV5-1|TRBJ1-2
CASSFLVGQGYTF
TGCGCCAGCAGCTTCTTGGTCGGTCAGGGCTACACCTTC
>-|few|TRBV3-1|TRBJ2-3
CASSQELASSTDTQYF
TGTGCCAGCAGCCAAGAACTAGCTTCTTCCACAGATACGCAGTATTTT
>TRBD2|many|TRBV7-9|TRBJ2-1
CASSLMPGLAGHLDYNEQFF
TGTGCCAGCAGCTTAATGCCGGGACTAGCGGGACACCTTGACTACAATGAGCAGTTCTTC
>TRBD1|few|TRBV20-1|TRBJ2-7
CSAERTGGSYEQYF
TGCAGTGCTGAGCGGACAGGGGGCTCCTACGAGCAGTACTTC
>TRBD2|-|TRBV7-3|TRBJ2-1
CASSRTSLPDNEQFF
TGTGCCAGCAGCCGGACTAGCCTCCCAGACAATGAGCAGTTCTTC
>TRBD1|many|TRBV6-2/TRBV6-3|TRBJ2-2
CASEQGAHTGELFF
TGTGCCAGTGAACAGGGGGCGCACACCGGGGAGCTGTTTTTT
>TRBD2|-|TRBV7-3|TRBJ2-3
CACSGEPNRLAGGSTDTQYF
TGTGCCTGCAGCGGAGAGCCGAATAGACTAGCGGGAGGGAGCACAGATACGCAGTATTTT
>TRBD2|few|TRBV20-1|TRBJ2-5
CSAPRASGGSETQYF
TGCAGTGCTCCCCGGGCTAGCGGGGGTTCAGAGACCCAGTACTTC
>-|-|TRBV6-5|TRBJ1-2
CASSSGVSGGRGYTF
TGTGCCAGCAGTTCCGGGGTCTCGGGGGGCCGTGGCTACACCTTC
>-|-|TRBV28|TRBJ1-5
CASSWGMGNQPQHF
TGTGCCAGCAGTTGGGGGATGGGCAATCAGCCCCAGCATTTT
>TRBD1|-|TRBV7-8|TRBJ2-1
CTSSPSTGGNEQFF
TGTACCAGCAGCCCCTCGACAGGGGGCAATGAGCAGTTCTTC
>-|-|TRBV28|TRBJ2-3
CVSSSPSTQYF
TGTGTCAGCAGTTCCCCGAGTACGCAGTATTTT
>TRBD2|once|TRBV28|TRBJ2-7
CASSLSPGLAGAYEQYF
TGTGCCAGCAGTTTATCACCGGGACTAGCGGGGGCCTACGAGCAGTACTTC
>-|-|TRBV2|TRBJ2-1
CASSEQAGNNEQFF
TGTGCCAGCAGTGAGCAGGCCGGTAACAATGAGCAGTTCTTC
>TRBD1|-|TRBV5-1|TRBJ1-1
CASSLVPGGDAFF
TGCGCCAGCAGCTTGGTTCCAGGGGGCGATGCTTTCTTT
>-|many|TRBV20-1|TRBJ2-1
CSAAQSYPNEQFF
TGCAGTGCGGCCCAATCTTACCCTAATGAGCAGTTCTTC
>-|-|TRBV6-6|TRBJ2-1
CASSYGLPNEQFF
TGTGCCAGCAGTTACGGACTCCCCAATGAGCAGTTCTTC
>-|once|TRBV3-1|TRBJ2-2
CAGSQGVGRGVSGELFF
TGTGCCGGCAGCCAAGGGGTCGGCAGGGGCGTCTCCGGGGAGCTGTTTTTT
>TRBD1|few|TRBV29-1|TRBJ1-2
CSTQTDRAYGYTF
TGCAGCACACAAACCGACAGGGCCTATGGCTACACCTTC
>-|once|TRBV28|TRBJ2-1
CASSSYRDVDEQFF
TGTGCCAGCAGTTCCTACAGGGATGTAGATGAGCAGTTCTTC
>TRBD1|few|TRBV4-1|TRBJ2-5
CASSALQGWETQYF
TGCGCCAGCAGCGCGTTACAGGGGTGGGAGACCCAGTACTTC
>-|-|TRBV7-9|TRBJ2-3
CASSSPLVYSDTQYF
TGTGCCAGCAGCTCCCCCCTGGTTTACTCAGATACGCAGTATTTT
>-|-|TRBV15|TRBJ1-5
CATSSGPGASNQPQHF
TGTGCCACCAGCAGTGGACCGGGCGCTAGCAATCAGCCCCAGCATTTT
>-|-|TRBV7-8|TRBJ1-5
CASSMASGGNQPQHF
TGTGCCAGCAGCATGGCTTCGGGCGGCAATCAGCCCCAGCATTTT
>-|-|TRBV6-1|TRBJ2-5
CASRVGPAGTQYF
TGTGCCAGCAGGGTAGGTCCTGCGGGAACCCAGTACTTC
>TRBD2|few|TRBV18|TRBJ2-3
CASSPETSGYTDTQYF
TGTGCCAGCTCACCCGAGACTAGCGGATACACAGATACGCAGTATTTT